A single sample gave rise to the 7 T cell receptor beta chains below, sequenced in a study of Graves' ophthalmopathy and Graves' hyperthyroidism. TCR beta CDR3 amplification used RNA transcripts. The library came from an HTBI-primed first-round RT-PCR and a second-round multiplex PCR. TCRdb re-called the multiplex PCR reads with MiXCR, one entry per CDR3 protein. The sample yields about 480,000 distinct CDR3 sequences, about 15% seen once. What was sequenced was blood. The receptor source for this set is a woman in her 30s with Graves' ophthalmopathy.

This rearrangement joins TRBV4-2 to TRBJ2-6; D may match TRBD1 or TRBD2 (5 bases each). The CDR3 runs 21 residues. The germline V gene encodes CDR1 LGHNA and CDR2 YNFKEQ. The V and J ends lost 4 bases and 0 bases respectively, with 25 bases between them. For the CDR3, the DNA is TGTGCCAGCAGCCCCAGGCGGGCAGGGATGTTCCTCAGCTCTGGGGCCAACGTCCTGACTTTC. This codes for CASSPRRAGMFLSSGANVLTF.

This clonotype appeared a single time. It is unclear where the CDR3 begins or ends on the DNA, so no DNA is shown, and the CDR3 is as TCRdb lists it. This CDR3 reads CASSEGLAAYEQYFGSGTIYF. The chain links TRBV2 to TRBJ1-3. CDR1 is SNHLY and CDR2 is FYNNEI in the germline V gene. The CDR3 length equals 21 residues, ends included.

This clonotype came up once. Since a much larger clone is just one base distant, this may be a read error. The CDR3 here is CASILESGHLNTEAFF. The CDR3 nucleotides read TGCGCCAGCATCTTGGAGTCGGGACACCTGAACACTGAAGCTTTCTTT. The J gene is TRBJ1-1, the V gene TRBV5-1, with D maybe TRBD1 (6 bases). CDR3 length: 16 amino acids. CDR1 is SGHRS and CDR2 is YFSETQ in the germline V gene.

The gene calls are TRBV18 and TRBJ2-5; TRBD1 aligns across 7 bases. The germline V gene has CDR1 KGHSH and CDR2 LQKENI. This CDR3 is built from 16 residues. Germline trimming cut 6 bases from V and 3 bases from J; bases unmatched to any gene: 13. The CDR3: CASSPAGTVNEETQYF. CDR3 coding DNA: TGTGCCAGCTCTCCGGCCGGGACAGTGAATGAAGAGACCCAGTACTTC.

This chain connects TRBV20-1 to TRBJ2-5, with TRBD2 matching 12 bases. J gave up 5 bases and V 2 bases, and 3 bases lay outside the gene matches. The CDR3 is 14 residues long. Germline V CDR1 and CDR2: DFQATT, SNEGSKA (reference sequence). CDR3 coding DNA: TGCAGTGCTAGACGACTAGCGGGAGTGGAGACCCAGTACTTC. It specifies CSARRLAGVETQYF.

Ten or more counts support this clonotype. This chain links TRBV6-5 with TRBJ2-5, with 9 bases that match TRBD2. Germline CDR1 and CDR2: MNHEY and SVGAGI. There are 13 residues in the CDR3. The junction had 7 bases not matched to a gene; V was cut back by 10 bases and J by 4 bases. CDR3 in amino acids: CATAAGGLETQYF. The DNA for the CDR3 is TGTGCCACCGCGGCGGGAGGGTTAGAGACCCAGTACTTC.

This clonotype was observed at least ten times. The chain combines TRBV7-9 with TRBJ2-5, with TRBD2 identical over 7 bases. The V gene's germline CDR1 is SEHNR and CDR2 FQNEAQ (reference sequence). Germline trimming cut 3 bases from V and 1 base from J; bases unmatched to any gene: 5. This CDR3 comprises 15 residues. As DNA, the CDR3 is TGTGCCAGCAGCTTGGCGAGCGGGGCCCAAGAGACCCAGTACTTC. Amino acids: CASSLASGAQETQYF. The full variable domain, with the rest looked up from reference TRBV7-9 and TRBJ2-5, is DTGVSQNPRHKITKRGQNVTFRCDPISEHNRLYWYRQTLGQGPEFLTYFQNEAQLEKSRLLSDRFSAERPKGSFSTLEIQRTEQGDSAMYLCASSLASGAQETQYFGPGTRLLVL.